This T cell receptor beta chain was sequenced during a study of Ad26.COV2.S vaccination and SARS-CoV-2 variants. Treatment noted: 19 received Ad26.COV2.S at low or high dose, single or two shots; 5 received placebo; per-sample allocation not given. Specimen acquisition occurred on day 63 following the initial vaccine or placebo injection. The repertoire was sequenced with immunoSEQ multiplex PCR; TCRdb's copy has only in-frame clones and lacks some. The sample has 300,000 to 400,000 clones, approximately 81% seen once; the top ten hold roughly 3.3%. CDR3 length: 17 amino acids. CDR1 is SGHVS, CDR2 FQNEAQ, per germline. J gave up 0 bases and V 1 base, and 5 bases lay outside the gene matches.

The chain uses TRBV7-8 and TRBJ2-1, with TRBD2 matching 8 bases. Sequencing was performed on peripheral blood, taken in a trial of Ad26.COV2.S vaccine versus placebo. This receptor was obtained from a person between 18 and 65 years old who received the Ad26.COV2.S COVID-19 vaccine or a placebo. CDR3 bases: TGTGCCAGCAGCTTAGGACTTAGCGGGATCTCCTACAATGAGCAGTTCTTC. Protein sequence: CASSLGLSGISYNEQFF.